This T cell receptor beta chain was identified during a study of identifying expanded T cells in peripheral blood. Sequencing used immunoSEQ multiplex PCR; TCRdb keeps in-frame clones, though not all of them. The table lists tens of thousands of clones, roughly 85% of them singletons. Points on this clone: Its antigen is currently unknown.

During the collection period, no donor immune events like infections were recorded. General study points: Variance in clone template counts between approximately two-week samples significantly increased with total template count across all healthy donors.

The CDR3 is 14 amino acids. The J segment lost 5 bases and the V segment lost 6 bases, leaving 6 bases of the junction unmatched. CDR1 is KGHSH, CDR2 LQKENI, per germline. The sequence came from a person aged 18 to 70 in good health. This sequence joins TRBV18 and TRBJ2-5; 10 bases match TRBD1. The specimen was blood. CDR3 DNA sequence: TGTGCCAGCTCGCCGGGACAGGGGATGGAGACCCAGTACTTC. Translation gives CASSPGQGMETQYF.